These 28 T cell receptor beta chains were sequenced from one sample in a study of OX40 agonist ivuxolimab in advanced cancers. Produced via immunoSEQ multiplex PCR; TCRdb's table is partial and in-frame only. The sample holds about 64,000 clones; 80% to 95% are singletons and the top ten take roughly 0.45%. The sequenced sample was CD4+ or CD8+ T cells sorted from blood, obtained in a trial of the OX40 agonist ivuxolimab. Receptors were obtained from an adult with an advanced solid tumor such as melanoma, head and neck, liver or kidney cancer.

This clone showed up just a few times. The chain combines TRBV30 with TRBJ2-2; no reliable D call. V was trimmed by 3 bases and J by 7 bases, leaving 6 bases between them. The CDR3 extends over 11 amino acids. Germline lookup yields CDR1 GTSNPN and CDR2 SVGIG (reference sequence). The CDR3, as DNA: TGTGCCTGGAGGACCGTCGGGGAGCTGTTTTTT. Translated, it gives CAWRTVGELFF.

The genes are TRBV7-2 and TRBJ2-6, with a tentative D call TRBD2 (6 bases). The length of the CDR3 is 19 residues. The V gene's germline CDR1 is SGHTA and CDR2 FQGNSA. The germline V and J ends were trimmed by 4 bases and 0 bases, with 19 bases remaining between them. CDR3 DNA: TGTGCCAGCAGCTCCCTCTGGGCGGGACTTAGCTCTGGGGCCAACGTCCTGACTTTC. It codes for CASSSLWAGLSSGANVLTF.

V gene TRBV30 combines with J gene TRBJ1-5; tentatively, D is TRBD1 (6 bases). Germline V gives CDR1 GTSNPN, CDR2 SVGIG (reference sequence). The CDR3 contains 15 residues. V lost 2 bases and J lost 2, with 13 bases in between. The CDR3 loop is CAWSSGVDGNQPQHF. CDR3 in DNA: TGTGCCTGGAGTTCAGGGGTTGACGGCAATCAGCCCCAGCATTTT.

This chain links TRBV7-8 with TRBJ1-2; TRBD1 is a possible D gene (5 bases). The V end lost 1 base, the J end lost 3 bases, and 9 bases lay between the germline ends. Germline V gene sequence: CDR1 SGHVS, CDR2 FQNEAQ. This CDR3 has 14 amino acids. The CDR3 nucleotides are TGTGCCAGCAGCTTAGTAAGGGGAGACTATGGCTACACCTTC. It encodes CASSLVRGDYGYTF.

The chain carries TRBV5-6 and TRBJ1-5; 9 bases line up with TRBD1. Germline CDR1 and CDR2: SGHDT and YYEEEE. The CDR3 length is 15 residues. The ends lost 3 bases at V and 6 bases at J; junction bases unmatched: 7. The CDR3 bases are TGTGCCAGCAGCTACCGGGACAGGGTTAGTCAGCCCCAGCATTTT. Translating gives CASSYRDRVSQPQHF.

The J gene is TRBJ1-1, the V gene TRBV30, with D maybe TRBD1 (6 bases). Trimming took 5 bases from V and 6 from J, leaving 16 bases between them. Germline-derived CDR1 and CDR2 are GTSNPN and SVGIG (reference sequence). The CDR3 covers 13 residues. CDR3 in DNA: TGTGCCTGGGAGGAACAGACAGGCGCTGAAGCTTTCTTT. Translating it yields CAWEEQTGAEAFF.

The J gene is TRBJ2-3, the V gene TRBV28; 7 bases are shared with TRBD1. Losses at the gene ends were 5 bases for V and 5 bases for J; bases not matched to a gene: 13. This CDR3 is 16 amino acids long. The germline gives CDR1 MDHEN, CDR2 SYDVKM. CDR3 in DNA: TGTGCCAGCAGTCCACCGACAGGGTTAGTGGGAGATACGCAGTATTTT. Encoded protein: CASSPPTGLVGDTQYF.

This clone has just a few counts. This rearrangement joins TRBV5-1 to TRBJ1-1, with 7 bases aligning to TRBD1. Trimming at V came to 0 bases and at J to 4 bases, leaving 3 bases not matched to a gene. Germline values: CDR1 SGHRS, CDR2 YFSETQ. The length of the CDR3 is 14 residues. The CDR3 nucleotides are TGCGCCAGCAGCTTGGATAGGGGGCTCACTGAAGCTTTCTTT. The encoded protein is CASSLDRGLTEAFF.

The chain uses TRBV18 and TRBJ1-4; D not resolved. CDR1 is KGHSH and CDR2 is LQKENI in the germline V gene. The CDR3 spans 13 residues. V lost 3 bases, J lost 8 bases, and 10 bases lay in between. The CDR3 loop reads CASSPVAVEKLFF. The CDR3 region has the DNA TGTGCCAGCTCACCCGTGGCGGTGGAAAAACTGTTTTTT.

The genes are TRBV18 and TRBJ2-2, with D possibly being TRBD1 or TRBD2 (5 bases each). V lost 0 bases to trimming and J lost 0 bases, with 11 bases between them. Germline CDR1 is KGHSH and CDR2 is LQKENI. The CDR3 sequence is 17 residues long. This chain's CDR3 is CASSPPGVIPNTGELFF. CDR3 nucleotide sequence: TGTGCCAGCTCACCACCGGGGGTAATCCCGAACACCGGGGAGCTGTTTTTT.

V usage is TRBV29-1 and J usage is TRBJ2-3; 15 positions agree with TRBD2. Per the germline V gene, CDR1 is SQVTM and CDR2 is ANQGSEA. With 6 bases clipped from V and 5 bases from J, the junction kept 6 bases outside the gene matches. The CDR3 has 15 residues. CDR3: CSVGTSGRIGDTQYF. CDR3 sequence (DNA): TGCAGCGTAGGGACTAGCGGGAGGATCGGAGATACGCAGTATTTT.

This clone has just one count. The DNA of the CDR3 is TGTGCCAGCACAGGACAGACGTATAATGAAAAACTGTTTTTT. Protein sequence: CASTGQTYNEKLFF. V is TRBV25-1 and J is TRBJ1-4, with D possibly being TRBD1 (6 bases). The CDR3 totals 14 residues. Germline loops: CDR1 MGHDK, CDR2 SYGVNS. V was pared by 7 bases and J by 4 bases, with 13 bases between.

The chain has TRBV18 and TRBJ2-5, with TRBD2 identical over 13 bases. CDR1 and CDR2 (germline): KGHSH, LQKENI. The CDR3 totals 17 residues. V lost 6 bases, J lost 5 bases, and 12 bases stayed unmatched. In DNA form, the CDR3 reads TGTGCCAGCTCGCAGGGACTAGCGGGAAACGGGGATGAGACCCAGTACTTC. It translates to CASSQGLAGNGDETQYF.

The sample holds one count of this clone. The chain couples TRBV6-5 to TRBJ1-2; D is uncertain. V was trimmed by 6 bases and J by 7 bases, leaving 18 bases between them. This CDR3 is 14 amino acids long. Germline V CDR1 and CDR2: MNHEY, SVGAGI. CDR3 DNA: TGTGCCAGCAGCCCTAACGTAGAGTCCCTTGGCTACACCTTC. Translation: CASSPNVESLGYTF.

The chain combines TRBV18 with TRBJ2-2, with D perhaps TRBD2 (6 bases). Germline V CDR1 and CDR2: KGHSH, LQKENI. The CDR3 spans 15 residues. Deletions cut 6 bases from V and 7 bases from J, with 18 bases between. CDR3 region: CASSLGLAPVGELFF. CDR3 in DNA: TGTGCCAGCTCCCTGGGACTCGCGCCTGTCGGGGAGCTGTTTTTT.

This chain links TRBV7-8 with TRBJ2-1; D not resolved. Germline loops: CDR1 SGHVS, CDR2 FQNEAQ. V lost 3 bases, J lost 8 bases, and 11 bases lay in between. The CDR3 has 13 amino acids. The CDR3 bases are TGTGCCAGCAGCTTGTCGGAAATTCATGAGCAGTTCTTC. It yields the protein CASSLSEIHEQFF.

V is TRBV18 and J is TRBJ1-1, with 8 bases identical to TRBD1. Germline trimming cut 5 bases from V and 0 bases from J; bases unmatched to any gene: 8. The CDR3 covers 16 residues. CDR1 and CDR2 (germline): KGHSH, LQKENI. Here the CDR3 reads CASSFGGQGVNTEAFF. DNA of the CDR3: TGTGCCAGCTCATTCGGCGGACAGGGAGTGAACACTGAAGCTTTCTTT.

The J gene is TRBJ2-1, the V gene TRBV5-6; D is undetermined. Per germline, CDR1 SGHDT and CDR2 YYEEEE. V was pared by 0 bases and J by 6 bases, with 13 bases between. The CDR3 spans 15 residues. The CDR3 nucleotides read TGTGCCAGCAGCTTGGTTGGGGTTACGGCCAATGAGCAGTTCTTC. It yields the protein CASSLVGVTANEQFF.

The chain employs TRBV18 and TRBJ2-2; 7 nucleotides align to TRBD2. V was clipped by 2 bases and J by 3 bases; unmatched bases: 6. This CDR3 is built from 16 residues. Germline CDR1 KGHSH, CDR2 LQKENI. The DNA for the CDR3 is TGTGCCAGCTCACCAAGGGCGGGAGCGGACACCGGGGAGCTGTTTTTT. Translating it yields CASSPRAGADTGELFF. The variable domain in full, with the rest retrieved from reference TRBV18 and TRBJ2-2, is NAGVMQNPRHLVRRRGQEARLRCSPMKGHSHVYWYRQLPEEGLKFMVYLQKENIIDESGMPKERFSAEFPKEGPSILRIQQVVRGDSAAYFCASSPRAGADTGELFFGEGSRLTVL.

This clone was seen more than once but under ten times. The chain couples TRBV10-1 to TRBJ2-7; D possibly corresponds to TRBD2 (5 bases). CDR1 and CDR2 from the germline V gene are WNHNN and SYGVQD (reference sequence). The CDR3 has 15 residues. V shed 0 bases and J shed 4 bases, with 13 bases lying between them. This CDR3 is CASSESTEGRYEQYF. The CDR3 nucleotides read TGCGCCAGCAGTGAGTCGACTGAGGGCCGATACGAGCAGTACTTC.

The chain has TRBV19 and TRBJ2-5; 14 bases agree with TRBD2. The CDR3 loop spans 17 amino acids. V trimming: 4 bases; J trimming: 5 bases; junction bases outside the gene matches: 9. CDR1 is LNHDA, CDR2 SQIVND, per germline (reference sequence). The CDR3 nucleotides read TGTGCCAGTAGTACGGGACTAGCGGGAGTCGTTTGGGAGACCCAGTACTTC. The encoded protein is CASSTGLAGVVWETQYF.

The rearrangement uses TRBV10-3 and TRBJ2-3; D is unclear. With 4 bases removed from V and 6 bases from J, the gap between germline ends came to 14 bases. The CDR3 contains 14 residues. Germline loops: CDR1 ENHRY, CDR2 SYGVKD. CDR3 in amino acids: CAISVLGTTDTQYF. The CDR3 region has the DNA TGTGCCATCAGTGTCCTGGGAACTACGGATACGCAGTATTTT.

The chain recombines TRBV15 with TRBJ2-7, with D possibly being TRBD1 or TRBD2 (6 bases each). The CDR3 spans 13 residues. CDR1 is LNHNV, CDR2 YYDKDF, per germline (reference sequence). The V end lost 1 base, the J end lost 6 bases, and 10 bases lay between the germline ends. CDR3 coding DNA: TGTGCCACCAGCAGAGTTAAGGGGGGCGAGCAGTACTTC. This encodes CATSRVKGGEQYF. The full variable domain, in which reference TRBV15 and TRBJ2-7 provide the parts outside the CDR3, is DAMVIQNPRYQVTQFGKPVTLSCSQTLNHNVMYWYQQKSSQAPKLLFHYYDKDFNNEADTPDNFQSRRPNTSFCFLDIRSPGLGDTAMYLCATSRVKGGEQYFGPGTRLTVT.

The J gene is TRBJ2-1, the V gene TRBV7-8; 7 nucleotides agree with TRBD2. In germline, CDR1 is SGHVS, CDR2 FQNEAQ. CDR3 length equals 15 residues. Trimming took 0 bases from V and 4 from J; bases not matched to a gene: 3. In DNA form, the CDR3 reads TGTGCCAGCAGCTTAGCTAGCGGGCGTTACAATGAGCAGTTCTTC. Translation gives CASSLASGRYNEQFF.

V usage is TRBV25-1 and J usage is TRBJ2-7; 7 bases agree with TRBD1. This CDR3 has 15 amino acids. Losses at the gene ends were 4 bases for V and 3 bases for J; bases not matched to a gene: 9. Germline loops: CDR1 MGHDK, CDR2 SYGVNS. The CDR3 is CASSAANRDSYEQYF. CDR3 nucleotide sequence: TGTGCCAGCAGTGCTGCTAACCGGGACAGCTACGAGCAGTACTTC.

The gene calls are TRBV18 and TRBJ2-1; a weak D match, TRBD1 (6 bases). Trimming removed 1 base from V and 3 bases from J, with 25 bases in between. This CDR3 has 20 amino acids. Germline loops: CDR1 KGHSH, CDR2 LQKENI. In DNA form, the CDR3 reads TGTGCCAGCTCACCACGAACAGGGTCATCGCGCTTGGCGGTCTACAATGAGCAGTTCTTC. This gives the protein CASSPRTGSSRLAVYNEQFF.

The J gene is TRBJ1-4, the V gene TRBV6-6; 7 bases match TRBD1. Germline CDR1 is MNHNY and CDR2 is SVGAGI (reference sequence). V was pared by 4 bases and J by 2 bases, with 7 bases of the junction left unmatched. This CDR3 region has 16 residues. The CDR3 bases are TGTGCCAGCAGTTTTACAGGGGAAGGGACTAATGAAAAACTGTTTTTT. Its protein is CASSFTGEGTNEKLFF.

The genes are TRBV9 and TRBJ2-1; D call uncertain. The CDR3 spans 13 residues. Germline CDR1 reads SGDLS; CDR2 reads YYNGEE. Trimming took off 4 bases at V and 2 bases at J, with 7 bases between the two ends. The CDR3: CASSPIPYNEQFF. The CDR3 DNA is TGTGCCAGCAGCCCAATCCCCTACAATGAGCAGTTCTTC.